This paragraph reports one T cell receptor (beta chain). Its recognized antigen is unknown. No base quality information exists; no much larger clone differs at one position. The time point label, read with the paper, signifies: baseline before first vaccination. Vaccinee samples came from UK trials COV001 and COV002, including a single-blind randomized controlled phase 2/3 trial of AZD1222 (ChAdOx1 nCoV-19) in healthy adults. For TCRbeta chain sequencing, PBMC samples were collected from trial participants at day 0 and at day 28 after the second dose. The CDR3 regions of human TCRbeta chains were subjected to immunosequencing. The original methods were these. Repertoire TCRs were matched against a reference library of SARS-CoV-2-specific TCRs generated with the MIRA antigen-specificity platform. Breadth was defined as the fraction of unique TCRs that were SARS-CoV-2-associated. Depth was defined as the fraction of total T cells that were SARS-CoV-2-associated. Each spike-specific TCR was assigned to its reactive spike region and to a CD4 or CD8 class using the MIRA data. Log10-transformed breadth and depth values were compared by one-way ANOVA with Sidak's multiple comparisons tests. The clones in this table, taken by TCRdb from immuneACCESS, are in-frame only. Not every clone is retained; where verified, under half of the shortfall comes from an unresolved V gene, and the cause of the rest is unknown. That table supplies the V and J calls and clone size; D and trimming were determined from the DNA. The sample records 160,000 or so clones, roughly 90% of which are singletons. The ten largest clonotypes hold roughly 5.5% of the sample.

This sample was included in a study of T cell responses to AZD1222 COVID-19 vaccine (dated by TCRdb to the early 2020s). As for the study more broadly: AZD1222 recipients given second doses at about 4 weeks or at about 12 weeks were pooled, since spike-specific TCR depth and breadth were not found to differ between the two schedules. A total of 233 trial participants underwent TCR sequencing, of whom about 210 had received two doses of AZD1222 and around 25 had received two doses of the MenACWY control vaccine. Trial participants were enrolled by age into 18-55, 56-69 and 70-plus year subgroups, with about 150, 27 and 61 TCR-sequenced participants respectively.

What the study reported, not specific to this receptor: Participants were mostly white British, with more females than males. The authors suggested clonal diversity may have been underestimated. After two AZD1222 doses, spike-specific TCR breadth and depth were significantly higher than at day 0 and than in MenACWY recipients. CD4 TCRs associated with the vaccine covered the entire spike protein, and the dominant responses were in regions 160-218 and 743-854. In the small 56-69-year group, the increase in depth fell short of significance, most likely because of low power. Reportedly, close to half of the unique spike-specific TCRs recognized epitopes lying outside the regions that are mutated in the B.1.351 and B.1.1.7 variants. Because no samples from the day 14 peak response were available, repertoires could be characterized only after the peak T cell response. Only five or six AZD1222 recipients were SARS-CoV-2 seropositive at baseline, limiting conclusions about previously exposed vaccinees.

Here the sequenced sample was peripheral blood, taken on day 0 of AZD1222 vaccination. The clonotype was recovered from an adult in good health.

The DNA reads as follows: TGTGCCAGCGGAGGATCGGGGACAGGGGGAGATAGCAATCAGCCCCAGCATTTT. Translated, it reads CASGGSGTGGDSNQPQHF. Rearrangement joined TRBV28 to TRBJ1-5; 11 bases in the middle match TRBD1. From the cysteine through the phenylalanine, the CDR3 covers 18 amino acids. Kept here is only the CDR3 DNA, which spans 54 bases and is read in frame from base 1. Trimming takes 8 bases off V and 0 bases off J; junction bases not matched to a gene: 12. The germline V gene provides CDR1 MDHEN and CDR2 SYDVKM.